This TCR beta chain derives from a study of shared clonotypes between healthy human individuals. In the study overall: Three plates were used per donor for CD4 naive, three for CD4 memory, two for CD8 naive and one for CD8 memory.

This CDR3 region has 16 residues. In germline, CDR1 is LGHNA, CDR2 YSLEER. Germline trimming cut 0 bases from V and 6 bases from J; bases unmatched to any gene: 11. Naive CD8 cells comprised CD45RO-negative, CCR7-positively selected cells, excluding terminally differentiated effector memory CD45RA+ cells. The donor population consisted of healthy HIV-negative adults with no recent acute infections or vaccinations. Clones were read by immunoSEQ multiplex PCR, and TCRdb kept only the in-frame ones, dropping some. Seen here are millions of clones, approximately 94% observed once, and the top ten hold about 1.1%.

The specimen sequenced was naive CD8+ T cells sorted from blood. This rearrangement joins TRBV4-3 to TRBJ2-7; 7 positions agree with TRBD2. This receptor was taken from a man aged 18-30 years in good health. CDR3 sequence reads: CASSQDPAGDPSEQYF. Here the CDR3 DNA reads TGCGCCAGCAGCCAAGATCCGGCGGGAGACCCCTCCGAGCAGTACTTC.